Presented here are 17 T cell receptor beta chains from one specimen sequenced in a study of CD8 T cells in Susac syndrome. RNA totalling about 0.45 to 1 ug underwent reverse transcription with random hexamers. TCRdb itself ran the immunoSEQ multiplex PCR reads through MiXCR, one entry per CDR3 protein. Of 75,000 to 95,000 distinct CDR3 sequences listed, 91% are singletons. Input material: CD8+ T cells from PBMCs. The receptors were gathered from a human donor with multiple sclerosis.

The chain uses TRBV7-8 and TRBJ2-2; D call uncertain. V was shortened by 4 bases and J by 4 bases, with 10 bases between the two germline ends. Germline CDR1 is SGHVS and CDR2 is FQNEAQ. This CDR3 comprises 14 residues. CDR3 sequence reads: CASSSTVVTGELFF. In DNA, the CDR3 is TGTGCCAGCAGCTCCACAGTTGTCACCGGGGAGCTGTTTTTT.

This rearrangement joins TRBV19 to TRBJ1-4, with D possibly being TRBD1 (5 bases). V gave up 3 bases and J gave up 8 bases, with 10 bases separating them. The CDR3 has 13 amino acids. CDR1 LNHDA and CDR2 SQIVND come from the germline V gene (reference sequence). CDR3 sequence (DNA): TGTGCCAGTAGTATTGGCCGGGGGGAAAAACTGTTTTTT. Translating it yields CASSIGRGEKLFF.

The rearrangement links TRBV5-6 to TRBJ2-7; tentative D call: TRBD2 (6 bases). CDR3 length: 14 residues. V was shortened by 0 bases and J by 6 bases, with 13 bases between the two germline ends. Per germline, CDR1 SGHDT and CDR2 YYEEEE. CDR3 bases: TGTGCCAGCAGCTTGGGACTAGTATACCGCGAGCAGTACTTC. Translation gives CASSLGLVYREQYF.

This chain links TRBV5-6 with TRBJ1-2; D is undetermined. Germline V gene lookup returns CDR1 SGHDT and CDR2 YYEEEE. Trimming took 2 bases from V and 4 from J, leaving 15 bases between them. There are 15 residues in the CDR3. This CDR3 reads CASSFGPPILYGYTF. CDR3 DNA: TGTGCCAGCAGCTTCGGGCCCCCCATTCTCTATGGCTACACCTTC.

The rearrangement joins TRBV4-1 to TRBJ1-5, with a weak D call TRBD1 (6 bases). This CDR3 comprises 16 residues. V lost 0 bases and J 7 bases, leaving 16 bases between the germline ends. Germline CDR1 reads MGHRA; CDR2 reads YSYEKL. CDR3 DNA: TGCGCCAGCAGCCAAGACGGAGGGGCCCAGGGGCAGCCCCAGCATTTT. Protein product: CASSQDGGAQGQPQHF.

The J gene is TRBJ2-1, the V gene TRBV28; weak D call: TRBD2 (6 bases). Germline CDR1 reads MDHEN; CDR2 reads SYDVKM. Trimming removed 6 bases from V and 10 bases from J, with 16 bases in between. CDR3 length: 13 amino acids. The DNA of the CDR3 is TGTGCCAGCAGCGCTCTAACGGGGGAAGAGCAGTTCTTC. Its protein product is CASSALTGEEQFF.

This clonotype was counted a single time. A read error may produce the germline difference seen at one junction end. The rearrangement joins TRBV6-5 to TRBJ2-1; unclear D gene. Germline CDR1 reads MNHEY; CDR2 reads SVGAGI. The CDR3 spans 14 residues. The CDR3 sequence: CASSPRAVLYEQCF. In DNA form, the CDR3 reads TGTGCCAGCAGTCCGCGTGCGGTCCTGTACGAGCAGTGCTTC.

The rearrangement joins TRBV5-1 to TRBJ2-5, with D tentatively TRBD1 (6 bases). V shed 0 bases and J shed 2 bases, with 8 bases lying between them. This CDR3 region has 14 residues. In germline, CDR1 is SGHRS, CDR2 YFSETQ. CDR3 bases: TGCGCCAGCAGCTTGGGGACAGTACAAGAGACCCAGTACTTC. Protein product: CASSLGTVQETQYF.

The gene calls are TRBV6-2 or TRBV6-3 and TRBJ2-1; 11 bases agree with TRBD2. CDR1 is MNHEY, CDR2 SVGEGT, per germline. This CDR3 contains 16 residues. After removal of 1 base from V and 5 bases from J, the junction contained 4 bases not matched to a gene. In nucleotides, the CDR3 is TGTGCCAGCAGTTACTGGGGACTAGCGGCAGACAATGAGCAGTTCTTC. Amino acids: CASSYWGLAADNEQFF.

There are a few counts of this clonotype. The chain combines TRBV6-2 or TRBV6-3 with TRBJ2-7, with D uncertain. V dropped 8 bases and J dropped 2 bases, with 13 bases sitting between them. CDR1 MNHEY and CDR2 SVGEGT come from the germline V gene. The CDR3 runs 13 residues. CDR3 DNA: TGTGCCAGCCTTCAGACTCTAACCTACGAGCAGTACTTC. Translation gives CASLQTLTYEQYF.

The chain links TRBV6-6 to TRBJ1-4; maybe TRBD1 (5 bases). The V gene lost 5 bases and the J gene lost 8 bases, with 15 bases spanning the gap. The CDR3 is made up of 14 amino acids. CDR1 is MNHNY and CDR2 is SVGAGI in the germline V gene (reference sequence). The CDR3 is CASSQDRRGEKLFF. In nucleotides, the CDR3 is TGTGCCAGCAGTCAGGACCGACGGGGGGAAAAACTGTTTTTT.

The count of this clonotype is one. The chain employs TRBV11-2 and TRBJ2-7, with D uncertain. This CDR3 contains 16 residues. Germline CDR1 reads SGHAT; CDR2 reads FQNNGV. With 2 bases removed from V and 5 bases from J, the gap between germline ends came to 19 bases. As DNA, the CDR3 is TGTGCCAGCAGCTTACCCAAAGGAGTTAGGTTAGACGAGCAGTACTTC. Translation gives CASSLPKGVRLDEQYF.

This sequence joins TRBV19 and TRBJ1-2, with 9 bases matching TRBD1. Per germline, CDR1 LNHDA and CDR2 SQIVND (reference sequence). The CDR3 spans 14 residues. V was clipped by 6 bases and J by 6 bases; unmatched bases: 8. The CDR3 protein is CASRPGQGLHGYTF. The CDR3 DNA sequence: TGTGCCAGTAGACCGGGACAGGGTTTACATGGCTACACCTTC. The full variable domain, with the rest looked up from reference TRBV19 and TRBJ1-2, is DGGITQSPKYLFRKEGQNVTLSCEQNLNHDAMYWYRQDPGQGLRLIYYSQIVNDFQKGDIAEGYSVSREKKESFPLTVTSAQKNPTAFYLCASRPGQGLHGYTFGSGTRLTVV.

To note about this clonotype: A junction boundary mismatches the germline segment, possibly from a read error. The chain has TRBV28 and TRBJ1-2, with 7 bases fitting TRBD1. The CDR3 runs 12 residues. CDR1 is MDHEN and CDR2 is SYDVKM in the germline V gene. CDR3 coding DNA: TGTGCCAGCAATTTACAGGGGAAGGGCTACACCTTC. This encodes CASNLQGKGYTF.

The chain has TRBV6-4 and TRBJ2-1; TRBD2 is a possible D gene (6 bases). The V and J ends lost 4 bases and 9 bases respectively, with 19 bases between them. This CDR3 comprises 15 residues. The germline gives CDR1 MRHNA, CDR2 SNTAGT. CDR3 sequence reads: CASSGGAGPFGEQFF. The CDR3 region has the DNA TGTGCCAGCAGTGGCGGGGCAGGGCCTTTTGGTGAGCAGTTCTTC.

The genes are TRBV12-3 or TRBV12-4 and TRBJ1-1; tentatively, D is TRBD1 (6 bases). The V end lost 4 bases, the J end lost 2 bases, and 11 bases lay between the germline ends. The length of the CDR3 is 14 residues. Here the CDR3 reads CASSSGGFNTEAFF. The CDR3 nucleotides are TGTGCCAGCAGTTCCGGGGGCTTCAACACTGAAGCTTTCTTT.

This rearrangement joins TRBV12-3 or TRBV12-4 to TRBJ2-1, with TRBD2 matching 15 bases. The V segment lost 2 bases and the J segment 7 bases; nucleotides outside the gene matches: 3. The CDR3 length is 16 residues. CDR3 amino acids: CASSLSGLAGGNEQFF. The CDR3 region has the DNA TGTGCCAGCAGTTTAAGCGGACTAGCGGGAGGGAATGAGCAGTTCTTC.